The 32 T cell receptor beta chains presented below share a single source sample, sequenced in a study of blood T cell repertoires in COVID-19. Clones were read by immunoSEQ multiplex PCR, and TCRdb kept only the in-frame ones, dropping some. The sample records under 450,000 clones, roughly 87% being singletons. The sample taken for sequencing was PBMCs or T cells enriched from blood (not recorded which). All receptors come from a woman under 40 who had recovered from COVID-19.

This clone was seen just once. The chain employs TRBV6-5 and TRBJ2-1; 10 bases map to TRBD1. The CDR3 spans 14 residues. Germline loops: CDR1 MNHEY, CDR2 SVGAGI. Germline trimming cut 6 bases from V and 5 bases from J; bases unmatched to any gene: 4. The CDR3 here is CASSDRGRNNEQFF. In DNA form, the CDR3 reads TGTGCCAGCAGCGACAGGGGGCGGAACAATGAGCAGTTCTTC.

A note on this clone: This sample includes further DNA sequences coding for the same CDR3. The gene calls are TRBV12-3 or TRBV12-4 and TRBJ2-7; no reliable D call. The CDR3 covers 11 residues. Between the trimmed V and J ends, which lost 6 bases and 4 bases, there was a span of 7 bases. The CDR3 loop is CASSSLYEQYF. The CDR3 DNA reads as TGTGCCAGCAGCTCTCTATACGAGCAGTACTTC.

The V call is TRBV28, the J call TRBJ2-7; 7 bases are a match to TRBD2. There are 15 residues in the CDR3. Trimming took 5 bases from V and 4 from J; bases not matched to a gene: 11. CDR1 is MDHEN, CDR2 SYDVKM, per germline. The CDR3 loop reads CASSPPSGGRYEQYF. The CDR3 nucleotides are TGTGCCAGCAGTCCGCCTAGCGGAGGGAGGTACGAGCAGTACTTC.

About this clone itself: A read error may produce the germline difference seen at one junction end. In nucleotides, the CDR3 is TGTGCCAGCAGTGAACCTAGCGGGGGCTCCTTCAATGAGCAGTTCTTC. It specifies CASSEPSGGSFNEQFF. The rearrangement uses TRBV25-1 and TRBJ2-1, with 10 bases fitting TRBD2. The V gene's germline CDR1 is MGHDK and CDR2 SYGVNS. The CDR3 runs 16 residues.

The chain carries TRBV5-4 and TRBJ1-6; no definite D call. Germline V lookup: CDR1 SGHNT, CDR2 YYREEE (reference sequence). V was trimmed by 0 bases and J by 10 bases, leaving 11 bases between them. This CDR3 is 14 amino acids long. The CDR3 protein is CASSLESPGSPLHF. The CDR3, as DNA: TGTGCCAGCAGCTTGGAGAGTCCGGGGTCACCCCTCCACTTT. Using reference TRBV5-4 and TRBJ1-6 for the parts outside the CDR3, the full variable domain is ETGVTQSPTHLIKTRGQQVTLRCSSQSGHNTVSWYQQALGQGPQFIFQYYREEENGRGNFPPRFSGLQFPNYSSELNVNALELDDSALYLCASSLESPGSPLHFGNGTRLTVT.

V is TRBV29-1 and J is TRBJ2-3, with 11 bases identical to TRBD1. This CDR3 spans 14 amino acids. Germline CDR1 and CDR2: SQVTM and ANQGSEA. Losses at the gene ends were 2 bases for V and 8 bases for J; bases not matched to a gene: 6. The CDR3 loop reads CSVERGTGGRTQYF. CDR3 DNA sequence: TGCAGCGTTGAACGGGGGACAGGGGGTCGTACGCAGTATTTT.

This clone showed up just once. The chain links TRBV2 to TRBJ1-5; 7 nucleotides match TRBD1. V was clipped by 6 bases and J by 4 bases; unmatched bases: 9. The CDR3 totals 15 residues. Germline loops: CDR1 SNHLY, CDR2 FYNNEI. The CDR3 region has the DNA TGTGCCAGCAGAGGCATGACAGGGACGAATCAGCCCCAGCATTTT. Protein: CASRGMTGTNQPQHF.

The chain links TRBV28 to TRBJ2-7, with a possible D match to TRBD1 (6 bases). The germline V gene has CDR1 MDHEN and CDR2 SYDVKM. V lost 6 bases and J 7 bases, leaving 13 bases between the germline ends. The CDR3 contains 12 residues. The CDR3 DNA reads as TGTGCCAGCAGAAAAGACAGGCTTGAGCAGTACTTC. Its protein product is CASRKDRLEQYF.

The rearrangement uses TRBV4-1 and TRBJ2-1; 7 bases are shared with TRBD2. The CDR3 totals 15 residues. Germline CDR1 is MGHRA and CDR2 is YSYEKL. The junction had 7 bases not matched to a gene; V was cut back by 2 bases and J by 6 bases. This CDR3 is CASSQLKLAPNEQFF. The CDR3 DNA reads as TGCGCCAGCAGCCAATTAAAACTAGCGCCCAATGAGCAGTTCTTC.

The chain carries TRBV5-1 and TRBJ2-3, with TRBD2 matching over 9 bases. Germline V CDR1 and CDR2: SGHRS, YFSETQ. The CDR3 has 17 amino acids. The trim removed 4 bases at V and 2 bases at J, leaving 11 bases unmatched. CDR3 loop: CASSLDQTSGYTDTQYF. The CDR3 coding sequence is TGCGCCAGCAGCCTAGACCAGACTAGCGGATACACAGATACGCAGTATTTT.

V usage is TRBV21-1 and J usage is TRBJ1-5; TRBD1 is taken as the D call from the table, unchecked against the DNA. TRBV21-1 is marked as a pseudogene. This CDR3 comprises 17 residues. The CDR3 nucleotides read TGTGCCAGCAGCTCCCACCCCGGACAGGAAGGGGGTCAGCCCCAGCATTTT. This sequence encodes CASSSHPGQEGGQPQHF.

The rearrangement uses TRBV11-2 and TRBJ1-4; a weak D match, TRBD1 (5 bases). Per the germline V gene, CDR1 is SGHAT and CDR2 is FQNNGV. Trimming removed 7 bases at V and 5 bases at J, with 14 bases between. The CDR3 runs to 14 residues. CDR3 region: CASNDGGTNEKLFF. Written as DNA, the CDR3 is TGTGCCAGCAACGACGGGGGGACGAATGAAAAACTGTTTTTT.

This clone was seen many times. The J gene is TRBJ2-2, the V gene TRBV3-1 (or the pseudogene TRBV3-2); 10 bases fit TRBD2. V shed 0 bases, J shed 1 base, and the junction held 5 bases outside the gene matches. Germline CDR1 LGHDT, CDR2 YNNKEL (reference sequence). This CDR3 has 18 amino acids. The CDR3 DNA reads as TGTGCCAGCAGCCAAGAAGCTAGCGGGGGTGGGAACACCGGGGAGCTGTTTTTT. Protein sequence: CASSQEASGGGNTGELFF.

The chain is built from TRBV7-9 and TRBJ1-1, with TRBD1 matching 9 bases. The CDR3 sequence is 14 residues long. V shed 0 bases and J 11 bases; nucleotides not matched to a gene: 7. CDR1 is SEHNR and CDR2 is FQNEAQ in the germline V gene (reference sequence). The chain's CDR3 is CASSLATGGGRAFF. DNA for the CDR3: TGTGCCAGCAGCTTAGCTACAGGGGGCGGGCGGGCTTTCTTT. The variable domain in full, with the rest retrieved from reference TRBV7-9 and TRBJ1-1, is DTGVSQNPRHKITKRGQNVTFRCDPISEHNRLYWYRQTLGQGPEFLTYFQNEAQLEKSRLLSDRFSAERPKGSFSTLEIQRTEQGDSAMYLCASSLATGGGRAFFGQGTRLTVV.

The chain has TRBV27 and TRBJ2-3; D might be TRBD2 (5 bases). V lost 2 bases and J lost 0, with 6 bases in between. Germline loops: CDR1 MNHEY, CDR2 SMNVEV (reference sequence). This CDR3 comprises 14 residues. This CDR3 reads CASSLKRSTDTQYF. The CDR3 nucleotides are TGTGCCAGCAGTTTAAAGCGGAGCACAGATACGCAGTATTTT.

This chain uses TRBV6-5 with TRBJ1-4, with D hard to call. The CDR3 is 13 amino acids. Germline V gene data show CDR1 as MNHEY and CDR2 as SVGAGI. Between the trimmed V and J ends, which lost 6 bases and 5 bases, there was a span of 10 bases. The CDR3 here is CASRKRSNEKLFF. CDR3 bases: TGTGCCAGCAGGAAACGGAGCAATGAAAAACTGTTTTTT.

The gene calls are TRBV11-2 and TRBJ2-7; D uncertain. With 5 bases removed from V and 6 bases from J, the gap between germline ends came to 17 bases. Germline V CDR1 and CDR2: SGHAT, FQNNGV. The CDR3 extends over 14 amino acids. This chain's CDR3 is CASSPQFSSREQYF. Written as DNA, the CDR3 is TGTGCCAGCAGCCCCCAGTTTTCGTCTCGCGAGCAGTACTTC.

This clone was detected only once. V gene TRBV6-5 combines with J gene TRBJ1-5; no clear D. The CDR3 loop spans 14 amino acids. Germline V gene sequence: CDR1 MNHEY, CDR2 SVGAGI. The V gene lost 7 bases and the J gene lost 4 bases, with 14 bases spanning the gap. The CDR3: CASMEGLANQPQHF. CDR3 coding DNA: TGTGCCAGCATGGAGGGATTGGCAAATCAGCCCCAGCATTTT.

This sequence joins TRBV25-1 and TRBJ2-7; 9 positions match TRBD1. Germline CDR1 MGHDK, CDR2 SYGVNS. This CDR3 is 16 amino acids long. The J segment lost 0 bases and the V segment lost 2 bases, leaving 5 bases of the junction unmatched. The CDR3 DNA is TGTGCCAGCAGTGAAACAACAGGGGGCCTCTCCTACGAGCAGTACTTC. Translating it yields CASSETTGGLSYEQYF.

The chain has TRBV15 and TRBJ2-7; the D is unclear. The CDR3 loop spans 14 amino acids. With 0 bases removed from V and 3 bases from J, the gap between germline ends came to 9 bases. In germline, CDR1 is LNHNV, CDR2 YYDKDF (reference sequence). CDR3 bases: TGTGCCACCAGCAGAGATCCAGGCGACTACGAGCAGTACTTC. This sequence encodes CATSRDPGDYEQYF. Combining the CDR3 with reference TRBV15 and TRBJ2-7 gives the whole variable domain DAMVIQNPRYQVTQFGKPVTLSCSQTLNHNVMYWYQQKSSQAPKLLFHYYDKDFNNEADTPDNFQSRRPNTSFCFLDIRSPGLGDTAMYLCATSRDPGDYEQYFGPGTRLTVT.

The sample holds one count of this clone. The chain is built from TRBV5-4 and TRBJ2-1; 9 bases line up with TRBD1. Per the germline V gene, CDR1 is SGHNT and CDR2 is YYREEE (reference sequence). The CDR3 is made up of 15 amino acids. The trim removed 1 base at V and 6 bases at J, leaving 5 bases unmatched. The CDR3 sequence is CASSLSMGQGNEQFF. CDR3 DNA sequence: TGTGCCAGCAGCTTGTCTATGGGACAGGGCAATGAGCAGTTCTTC.

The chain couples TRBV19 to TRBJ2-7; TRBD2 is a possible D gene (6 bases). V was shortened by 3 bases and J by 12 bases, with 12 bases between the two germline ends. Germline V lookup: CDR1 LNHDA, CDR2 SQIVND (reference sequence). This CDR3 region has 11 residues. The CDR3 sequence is CASSIGGEAYF. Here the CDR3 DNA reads TGTGCCAGTAGTATTGGAGGGGAAGCGTACTTC. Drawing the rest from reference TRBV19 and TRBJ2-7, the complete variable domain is DGGITQSPKYLFRKEGQNVTLSCEQNLNHDAMYWYRQDPGQGLRLIYYSQIVNDFQKGDIAEGYSVSREKKESFPLTVTSAQKNPTAFYLCASSIGGEAYFGPGTRLTVT.

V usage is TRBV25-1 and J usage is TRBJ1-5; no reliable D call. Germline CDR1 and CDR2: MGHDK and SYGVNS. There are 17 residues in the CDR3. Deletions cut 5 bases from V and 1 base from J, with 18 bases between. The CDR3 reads CASSSPAGVTSNQPQHF. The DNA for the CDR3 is TGTGCCAGCAGTTCTCCCGCGGGAGTTACCAGCAATCAGCCCCAGCATTTT.

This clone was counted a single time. The CDR3 sequence: CASSPPTNQETQYF. The CDR3 region has the DNA TGTGCCAGCTCACCACCTACAAATCAAGAGACCCAGTACTTC. V gene TRBV18 combines with J gene TRBJ2-5; no reliable D call. Trimming took off 0 bases at V and 2 bases at J, with 7 bases between the two ends. Germline V lookup: CDR1 KGHSH, CDR2 LQKENI. The length of the CDR3 is 14 residues.

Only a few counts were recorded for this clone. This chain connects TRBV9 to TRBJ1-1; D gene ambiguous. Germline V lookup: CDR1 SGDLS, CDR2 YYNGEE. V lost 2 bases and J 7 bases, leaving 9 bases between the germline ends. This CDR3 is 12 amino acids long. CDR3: CASSVGEDEAFF. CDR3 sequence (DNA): TGTGCCAGCAGCGTTGGGGAGGATGAAGCTTTCTTT.

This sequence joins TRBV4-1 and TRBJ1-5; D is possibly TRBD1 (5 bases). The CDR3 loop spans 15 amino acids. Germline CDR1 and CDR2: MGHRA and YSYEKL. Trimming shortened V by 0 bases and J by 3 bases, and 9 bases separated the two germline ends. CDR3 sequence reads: CASSQERQFNQPQHF. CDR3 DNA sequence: TGCGCCAGCAGCCAAGAAAGACAGTTCAATCAGCCCCAGCATTTT.

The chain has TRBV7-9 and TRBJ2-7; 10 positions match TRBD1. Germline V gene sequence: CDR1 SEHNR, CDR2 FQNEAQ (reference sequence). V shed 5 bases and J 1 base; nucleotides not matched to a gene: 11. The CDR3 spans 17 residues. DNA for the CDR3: TGTGCCAGCAGCCCTACTCCCGGACAGGGGGATTCCTACGAGCAGTACTTC. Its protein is CASSPTPGQGDSYEQYF.

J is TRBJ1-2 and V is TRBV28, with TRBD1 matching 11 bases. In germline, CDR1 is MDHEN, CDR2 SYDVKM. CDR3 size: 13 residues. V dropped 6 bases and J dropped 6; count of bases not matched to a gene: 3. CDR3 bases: TGTGCCAGCAGGGAGGACAGGGGGCATGGCTACACCTTC. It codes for CASREDRGHGYTF.

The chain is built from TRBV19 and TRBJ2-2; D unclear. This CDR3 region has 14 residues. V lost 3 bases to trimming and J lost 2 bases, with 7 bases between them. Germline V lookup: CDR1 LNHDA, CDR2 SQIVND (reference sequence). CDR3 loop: CASSMAANTGELFF. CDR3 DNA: TGTGCCAGTAGTATGGCGGCTAACACCGGGGAGCTGTTTTTT.

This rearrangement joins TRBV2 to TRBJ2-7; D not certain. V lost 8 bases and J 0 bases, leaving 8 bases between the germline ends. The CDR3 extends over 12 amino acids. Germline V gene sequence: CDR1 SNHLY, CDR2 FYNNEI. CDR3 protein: CASQEGSYEQYF. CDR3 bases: TGTGCCAGCCAGGAAGGCTCCTACGAGCAGTACTTC.

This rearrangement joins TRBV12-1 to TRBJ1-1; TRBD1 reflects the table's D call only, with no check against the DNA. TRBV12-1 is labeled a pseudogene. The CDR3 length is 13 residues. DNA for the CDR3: TGTGCCAGCAGCTTTGATCAGGGGGGAGAAGCTTTCTTT. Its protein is CASSFDQGGEAFF.

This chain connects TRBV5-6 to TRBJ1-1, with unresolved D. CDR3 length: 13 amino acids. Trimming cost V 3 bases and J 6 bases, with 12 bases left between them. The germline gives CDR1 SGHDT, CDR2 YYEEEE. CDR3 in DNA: TGTGCCAGCAGCTCGGGTGGTAGAGCTGAAGCTTTCTTT. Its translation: CASSSGGRAEAFF.